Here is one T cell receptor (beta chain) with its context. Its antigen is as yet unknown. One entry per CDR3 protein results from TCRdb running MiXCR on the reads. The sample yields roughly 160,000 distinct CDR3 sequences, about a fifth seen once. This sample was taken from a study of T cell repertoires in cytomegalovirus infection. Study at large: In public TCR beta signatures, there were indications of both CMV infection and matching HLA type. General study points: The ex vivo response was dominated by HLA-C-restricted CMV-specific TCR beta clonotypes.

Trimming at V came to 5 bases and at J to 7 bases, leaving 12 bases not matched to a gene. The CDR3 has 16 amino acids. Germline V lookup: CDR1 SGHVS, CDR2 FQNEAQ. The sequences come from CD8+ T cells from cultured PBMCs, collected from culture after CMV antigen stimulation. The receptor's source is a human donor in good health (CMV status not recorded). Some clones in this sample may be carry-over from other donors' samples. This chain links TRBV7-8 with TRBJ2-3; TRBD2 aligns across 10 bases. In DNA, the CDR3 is TGTGCCAGCAGCCCATTCCTAGCGGGAGTGACGTATACGCAGTATTTT. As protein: CASSPFLAGVTYTQYF.